A single sample is the source of the 24 T cell receptor beta chains below, sequenced in a study of T cell repertoires in cytomegalovirus infection. A single record per CDR3 protein comes from TCRdb applying MiXCR to the reads. Here the sample spans 300,000 or so distinct CDR3 sequences, about 25% being singletons. Sample: PBMCs. These TCRs come from a human donor in good health (CMV status not recorded). Some clones in this sample may be carry-over from other donors' samples.

This chain uses TRBV20-1 with TRBJ2-5; maybe TRBD2 (7 bases). CDR3 size: 13 residues. Trimming left V 6 bases short and J 5 bases short, with 16 bases between. Germline values: CDR1 DFQATT, CDR2 SNEGSKA (reference sequence). CDR3 nucleotides: TGCAGTGCCCGGGGAGGGCAGGGGGAGACCCAGTACTTC. It translates to CSARGGQGETQYF.

This clonotype was recorded at least ten times. The rearrangement joins TRBV7-2 to TRBJ2-3; 10 nucleotides align to TRBD2. Germline lookup yields CDR1 SGHTA and CDR2 FQGNSA. The V gene end was trimmed by 5 bases and the J gene end by 2 bases; junction bases not matched to a gene: 4. This CDR3 has 15 amino acids. CDR3 region: CASSILAGITDTQYF. As DNA, the CDR3 is TGTGCCAGCAGCATACTAGCGGGGATCACAGATACGCAGTATTTT.

V is TRBV2 and J is TRBJ1-6; perhaps TRBD1 as D (5 bases). The germline V gene has CDR1 SNHLY and CDR2 FYNNEI. The V and J ends lost 4 bases and 7 bases respectively, with 11 bases between them. The CDR3 runs 14 residues. CDR3 amino acids: CASSGGVGNSPLHF. The CDR3 coding sequence is TGTGCCAGCAGTGGGGGGGTAGGAAATTCACCCCTCCACTTT.

J is TRBJ2-3 and V is TRBV20-1, with 9 bases lining up with TRBD2. J gave up 3 bases and V 3 bases, and 4 bases lay outside the gene matches. The CDR3 loop spans 14 amino acids. Germline CDR1 is DFQATT and CDR2 is SNEGSKA (reference sequence). The CDR3 nucleotides are TGCAGTGCTAGCGGCGGGGGGGGAACAGATACGCAGTATTTT. Protein sequence: CSASGGGGTDTQYF.

V usage is TRBV28 and J usage is TRBJ1-6; no definite D call. V was shortened by 5 bases and J by 5 bases, with 13 bases between the two germline ends. There are 15 residues in the CDR3. Germline V gene sequence: CDR1 MDHEN, CDR2 SYDVKM. The CDR3 reads CASSIRSFNNSPLHF. The CDR3 nucleotides read TGTGCCAGCAGTATAAGAAGCTTTAATAATTCACCCCTCCACTTT.

This clonotype was picked up a small number of times. The chain recombines TRBV7-2 with TRBJ2-1; no definite D call. This CDR3 contains 16 residues. Trimming shortened V by 1 base and J by 3 bases, and 13 bases separated the two germline ends. Looked up from germline, CDR1 is SGHTA and CDR2 is FQGNSA. CDR3 protein: CASSLGFSSSYNEQFF. CDR3 bases: TGTGCCAGCAGCTTAGGGTTTTCCTCGAGCTACAATGAGCAGTTCTTC.

The gene calls are TRBV5-1 and TRBJ2-5; the D gene is possibly TRBD2 (6 bases). This CDR3 comprises 13 residues. Trimming removed 4 bases from V and 2 bases from J, with 9 bases in between. In germline, CDR1 is SGHRS, CDR2 YFSETQ. The CDR3 spells CASSVTSQETQYF. The CDR3 DNA reads TGCGCCAGCAGCGTGACTAGTCAAGAGACCCAGTACTTC.

The genes are TRBV5-1 and TRBJ1-2, with D unclear. The ends were cut back, 1 base at V and 4 bases at J, with 14 bases in the middle. Germline V gene lookup returns CDR1 SGHRS and CDR2 YFSETQ. The CDR3 is 15 amino acids. The CDR3 sequence is CASSLRPNPSYGYTF. CDR3 coding DNA: TGCGCCAGCAGCTTGCGCCCCAACCCCAGCTATGGCTACACCTTC.

This clonotype has just a few counts. The gene calls are TRBV28 and TRBJ2-1; 9 bases match TRBD2. After removal of 4 bases from V and 9 bases from J, the junction contained 7 bases not matched to a gene. This CDR3 has 14 amino acids. Looked up from germline, CDR1 is MDHEN and CDR2 is SYDVKM. The CDR3 sequence: CASSSGGRAGEQFF. CDR3 DNA: TGTGCCAGCAGTTCTGGCGGGAGGGCTGGTGAGCAGTTCTTC.

V gene TRBV12-3 or TRBV12-4 combines with J gene TRBJ2-7; 8 bases align to TRBD1. The CDR3 contains 14 residues. The ends lost 3 bases at V and 3 bases at J; junction bases unmatched: 4. Written as DNA, the CDR3 is TGTGCCAGCAGTTTTTGGGACAGGAGCTACGAGCAGTACTTC. The encoded protein is CASSFWDRSYEQYF.

This clonotype was counted at least ten times. The J gene is TRBJ2-3, the V gene TRBV7-2; D call uncertain. Trimming took off 0 bases at V and 0 bases at J, with 10 bases between the two ends. Germline values: CDR1 SGHTA, CDR2 FQGNSA. The CDR3 has 16 residues. Here the CDR3 reads CASSLATHASTDTQYF. In DNA form, the CDR3 reads TGTGCCAGCAGCTTAGCCACCCACGCTAGCACAGATACGCAGTATTTT.

The chain links TRBV7-6 to TRBJ1-6; unclear D gene. Germline CDR1 is SGHVS and CDR2 is FNYEAQ. This CDR3 comprises 14 residues. V gave up 5 bases and J gave up 6 bases, with 11 bases separating them. The CDR3 loop is CASSISTANSPLHF. The DNA for the CDR3 is TGTGCCAGCAGCATTAGCACCGCTAATTCACCCCTCCACTTT.

With regard to this clonotype: One end of the junction varies from germline; a read error may be responsible. The rearrangement uses TRBV5-5 and TRBJ2-1; TRBD2 agrees at 8 bases. The CDR3 is 14 amino acids. From germline, CDR1 is SGHKS and CDR2 YYEKEE (reference sequence). The CDR3 protein is CTSSTTSGNNEQFF. CDR3 coding DNA: TGTACCAGCAGCACCACTAGCGGTAACAATGAGCAGTTCTTC.

This clonotype was counted only a few times. J is TRBJ2-1 and V is TRBV20-1, with a weak D call TRBD2 (5 bases). V was cut by 2 bases and J by 6 bases, with 11 bases left in between. This CDR3 contains 13 residues. Germline V gene data show CDR1 as DFQATT and CDR2 as SNEGSKA (reference sequence). This CDR3 is CSARIPGTNEQFF. The DNA for the CDR3 is TGCAGTGCTAGAATACCGGGAACCAATGAGCAGTTCTTC.

The DNA of the CDR3 is TGTGCCACCAGTGAGACCGGACTAGCGGGAGGCCTCACAGATACGCAGTATTTT. Translating it yields CATSETGLAGGLTDTQYF. The rearrangement links TRBV24-1 to TRBJ2-3; 14 positions agree with TRBD2. J was trimmed by 2 bases and V by 4 bases; bases with no gene match: 7. This CDR3 is built from 18 residues. CDR1 is KGHDR, CDR2 SFDVKD, per germline.

This clonotype was counted ten times or more. V gene TRBV7-6 combines with J gene TRBJ1-1; 9 bases are a match to TRBD1. CDR1 and CDR2 (germline): SGHVS, FNYEAQ. V shed 4 bases, J shed 5 bases, and the junction held 8 bases outside the gene matches. This CDR3 region has 15 residues. CDR3 region: CASSSQTGGRTEAFF. DNA for the CDR3: TGTGCCAGCAGCTCACAGACAGGGGGAAGGACTGAAGCTTTCTTT. The variable domain in full, completed from reference TRBV7-6 and TRBJ1-1, reads GAGVSQSPRYKVTKRGQDVALRCDPISGHVSLYWYRQALGQGPEFLTYFNYEAQQDKSGLPNDRFSAERPEGSISTLTIQRTEQRDSAMYRCASSSQTGGRTEAFFGQGTRLTVV.

This clonotype showed up many times. The chain combines TRBV7-2 with TRBJ2-6; 9 positions match TRBD2. Germline values: CDR1 SGHTA, CDR2 FQGNSA. The CDR3 contains 17 residues. J gave up 4 bases and V 8 bases, and 12 bases lay outside the gene matches. The CDR3 DNA sequence: TGTGCCAGCTTACGTGCGGCGGGAGGGCGAGGGGCCAACGTCCTGACTTTC. It specifies CASLRAAGGRGANVLTF.

This clonotype has at least ten counts. The V and J genes are TRBV30 and TRBJ1-6; perhaps TRBD1 as D (6 bases). Germline V gene lookup returns CDR1 GTSNPN and CDR2 SVGIG (reference sequence). This CDR3 is built from 14 residues. Trimming removed 7 bases from V and 7 bases from J, with 17 bases in between. In nucleotides, the CDR3 is TGTGCCTCAACCCAACAGGGACCGAATTCACCCCTCCACTTT. The encoded protein is CASTQQGPNSPLHF. The entire variable domain, with the rest obtained from reference TRBV30 and TRBJ1-6, is as follows: SQTIHQWPATLVQPVGSPLSLECTVEGTSNPNLYWYRQAAGRGLQLLFYSVGIGQISSEVPQNLSASRPQDRQFILSSKKLLLSDSGFYLCASTQQGPNSPLHFGNGTRLTVT.

This chain links TRBV29-1 with TRBJ1-1; 12 nucleotides agree with TRBD1. The CDR3 consists of 16 residues. The germline V gene has CDR1 SQVTM and CDR2 ANQGSEA. V gave up 4 bases and J gave up 5 bases; unmatched junction bases: 11. For the CDR3, the DNA is TGCAGCGTTGGGAGGGGGACAGGGGGCTTTAGGACTGAAGCTTTCTTT. This codes for CSVGRGTGGFRTEAFF.

The chain couples TRBV11-2 to TRBJ2-7; no firm D call. This CDR3 spans 14 amino acids. V dropped 5 bases and J dropped 1 base, with 12 bases sitting between them. Germline V gives CDR1 SGHAT, CDR2 FQNNGV. The CDR3 sequence: CASSQATVSYEQYF. As DNA, the CDR3 is TGTGCCAGCAGCCAGGCCACGGTTTCCTACGAGCAGTACTTC.

This clonotype qualifies as medium-sized. The chain joins TRBV7-2 to TRBJ1-1; D possibly corresponds to TRBD1 (6 bases). The V end was cut by 1 base, the J end by 1 base, with 10 bases between. CDR3 length: 15 amino acids. Per the germline V gene, CDR1 is SGHTA and CDR2 is FQGNSA. The CDR3 coding sequence is TGTGCCAGCAGCTTAGACAGGGCCTCGAACACTGAAGCTTTCTTT. Protein product: CASSLDRASNTEAFF.

The chain links TRBV10-1 to TRBJ2-2; D not certain. The CDR3 contains 17 residues. The V end was cut by 4 bases, the J end by 0 bases, with 15 bases between. In germline, CDR1 is WNHNN, CDR2 SYGVQD (reference sequence). Written as DNA, the CDR3 is TGCGCCAGCAGTGGTACAGATCTCTACGCGAACACCGGGGAGCTGTTTTTT. This sequence encodes CASSGTDLYANTGELFF.

In this sample, this clonotype turned up a few times. The chain carries TRBV7-2 and TRBJ1-6; D gene unclear. The CDR3 extends over 13 amino acids. Trimming shortened V by 1 base and J by 14 bases, and 12 bases separated the two germline ends. The germline gives CDR1 SGHTA, CDR2 FQGNSA. CDR3 sequence: CASSLDLVGSLHF. DNA for the CDR3: TGTGCCAGCAGCTTAGACCTCGTAGGGTCCCTCCACTTT.

The chain links TRBV7-2 to TRBJ2-7; D not certain. Between the trimmed V and J ends, which lost 4 bases and 7 bases, there was a span of 8 bases. The length of the CDR3 is 11 residues. Germline loops: CDR1 SGHTA, CDR2 FQGNSA. In DNA form, the CDR3 reads TGTGCCAGCAGCTCAGGACGTGAGCAGTACTTC. Translating gives CASSSGREQYF.